By sample share, the clone carrying this T cell receptor beta chain is medium-sized. Its antigen remains unknown. The data were obtained in a study of T cell repertoires in aging, cancer and after chemotherapy. Regarding the study as a whole: Loss of evenness, beyond lost richness, contributed to age-related TCR diversity decline in cancer patients. Immunological memory after chemotherapy cannot be judged from the repertoire data.

A mixed TRB-A/B primer pool amplified rearranged TRB by multiplex touch-down PCR. MiXCR, applied by TCRdb to the multiplex PCR reads, yields one record per CDR3 protein. There are 2,200 or so distinct CDR3 sequences in the sample; under 30% occur only once, and more than 30% lies in the top ten. Amplification of TCR beta used genomic DNA extracted from peripheral blood. Trimming stripped 0 bases from V and 4 bases from J, with 6 bases between. There are 13 residues in the CDR3. Germline lookup yields CDR1 LGHNA and CDR2 YSLEER. The clonotype was recovered from a human donor with a solid tumor. The rearrangement joins TRBV4-3 to TRBJ1-2; D call uncertain. Sequenced: blood. Here the CDR3 DNA reads TGCGCCAGCAGCCAAGATATCAGCTATGGCTACACCTTC. Translation: CASSQDISYGYTF.